This TCR beta chain was identified in a study of sequential checkpoint blockade in melanoma. Study as a whole: First-line arms were nivolumab then ipilimumab, or the reverse, randomized 1:1.

Looked up from germline, CDR1 is SGHNT and CDR2 is YENEEA. This CDR3 is 15 amino acids long. Trimming at V came to 1 base and at J to 1 base, leaving 2 bases not matched to a gene. The table came from immunoSEQ multiplex PCR; TCRdb's copy has only in-frame clones and leaves some out. The top ten hold about 6.8% of the sample, which has about 18,000 clones, roughly 28% seen once. As to treatment: randomized to nivolumab then ipilimumab (arm A) or the reverse (arm B). This clone has only a few counts. Here the sequenced sample was tumor tissue (inferred from file names), taken from a patient given nivolumab and ipilimumab in sequence. This sequence originates from a human donor with melanoma. The chain combines TRBV11-3 with TRBJ2-3; 7 bases align to TRBD1. The CDR3 DNA is TGTGCCAGCAGCTTAGTCACAGGGGGCACAGATACGCAGTATTTT. Residues: CASSLVTGGTDTQYF.